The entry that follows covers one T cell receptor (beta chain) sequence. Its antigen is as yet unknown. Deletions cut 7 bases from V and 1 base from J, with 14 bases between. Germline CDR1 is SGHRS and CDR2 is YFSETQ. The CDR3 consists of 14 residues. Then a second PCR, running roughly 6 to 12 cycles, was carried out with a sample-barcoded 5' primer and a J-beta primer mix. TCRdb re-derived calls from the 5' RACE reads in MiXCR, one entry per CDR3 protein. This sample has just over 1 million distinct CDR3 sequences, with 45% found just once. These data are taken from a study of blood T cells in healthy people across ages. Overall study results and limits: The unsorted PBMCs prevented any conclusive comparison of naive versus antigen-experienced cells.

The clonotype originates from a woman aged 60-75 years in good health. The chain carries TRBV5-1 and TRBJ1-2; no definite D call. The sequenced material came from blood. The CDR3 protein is CASGPDGVNYGYTF. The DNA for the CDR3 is TGCGCCAGCGGGCCAGATGGGGTTAACTATGGCTACACCTTC. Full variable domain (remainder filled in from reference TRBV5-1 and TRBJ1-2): KAGVTQTPRYLIKTRGQQVTLSCSPISGHRSVSWYQQTPGQGLQFLFEYFSETQRNKGNFPGRFSGRQFSNSRSEMNVSTLELGDSALYLCASGPDGVNYGYTFGSGTRLTVV.